The 23 T cell receptor beta chains listed next were all sequenced from one sample in a study of blood T cell repertoires in COVID-19. Profiling relied on immunoSEQ multiplex PCR, and the TCRdb table lists in-frame clones only, not all of them. The sample shows some 74,000 clones, around 80% of them seen only once. The sample comprised peripheral blood. These TCRs come from a human donor in a cohort sampled during active COVID-19.

The DNA for the CDR3 is TGTGCCAGCAGCTTGGAGTTACTAGCGGGGGCCCTCAATGAGCAGTTCTTC. Protein: CASSLELLAGALNEQFF. The chain has TRBV5-4 and TRBJ2-1; 11 bases agree with TRBD2. There are 17 residues in the CDR3. Germline values: CDR1 SGHNT, CDR2 YYREEE (reference sequence). Trimming at V came to 0 bases and at J to 6 bases, leaving 8 bases not matched to a gene. Drawing the rest from reference TRBV5-4 and TRBJ2-1, the complete variable domain is ETGVTQSPTHLIKTRGQQVTLRCSSQSGHNTVSWYQQALGQGPQFIFQYYREEENGRGNFPPRFSGLQFPNYSSELNVNALELDDSALYLCASSLELLAGALNEQFFGPGTRLTVL.

This clone has more than one count but fewer than ten. This chain connects TRBV6-2 or TRBV6-3 to TRBJ2-7; D unresolved. CDR3 length: 13 amino acids. Germline V lookup: CDR1 MNHEY, CDR2 SVGEGT. The V end lost 2 bases, the J end lost 6 bases, and 11 bases lay between the germline ends. DNA of the CDR3: TGTGCCAGCAGTTACGTCACGGTCGCCGAGCAGTACTTC. Protein: CASSYVTVAEQYF.

This clone has more than one count but fewer than ten. This rearrangement joins TRBV20-1 to TRBJ2-3; no clear D. V was clipped by 6 bases and J by 5 bases, with 9 bases between them. This CDR3 is 11 amino acids long. Germline-derived CDR1 and CDR2 are DFQATT and SNEGSKA (reference sequence). CDR3 DNA: TGCAGTGCCAAGAGTGGAGATACGCAGTATTTT. Protein product: CSAKSGDTQYF.

The chain recombines TRBV4-1 with TRBJ2-3; TRBD1 agrees at 10 bases. Germline V gene lookup returns CDR1 MGHRA and CDR2 YSYEKL. This CDR3 is 17 amino acids long. V dropped 3 bases and J dropped 5; count of bases not matched to a gene: 11. Here the CDR3 reads CASSQNTGQGSEDTQYF. CDR3 nucleotide sequence: TGCGCCAGCAGCCAGAACACGGGACAGGGGTCTGAAGATACGCAGTATTTT.

The chain links TRBV12-3 or TRBV12-4 to TRBJ1-1; D remains unclear. Trimming removed 7 bases from V and 2 bases from J, with 11 bases in between. The CDR3 extends over 13 amino acids. CDR3 sequence: CASTSNLNTEAFF. The DNA of the CDR3 is TGTGCCAGCACCTCTAACCTAAACACTGAAGCTTTCTTT.

This clone has just one count. The chain couples TRBV5-6 to TRBJ1-2; D may be TRBD1 (6 bases). Trimming pared 3 bases from V and 8 bases from J, leaving 14 bases between. The CDR3 is 13 residues long. Germline V lookup: CDR1 SGHDT, CDR2 YYEEEE. This CDR3 reads CASSSLTTGGYTF. CDR3 DNA: TGTGCCAGCAGCTCCTTAACAACAGGGGGCTACACCTTC.

Only one count was recorded for this clone. V and J are TRBV18 and TRBJ1-2, with 9 bases identical to TRBD1. The germline gives CDR1 KGHSH, CDR2 LQKENI. V shed 4 bases and J 4 bases; nucleotides not matched to a gene: 1. The CDR3 is 13 amino acids. The CDR3 coding sequence is TGTGCCAGCTCACAGGGACAGGGCTATGGCTACACCTTC. Translated: CASSQGQGYGYTF.

This chain links TRBV19 with TRBJ1-5; possible D gene TRBD1, 5 bases. V dropped 7 bases and J dropped 3 bases, with 16 bases sitting between them. Germline CDR1 and CDR2: LNHDA and SQIVND (reference sequence). The CDR3 loop spans 15 amino acids. The CDR3 DNA follows: TGTGCCAGTACCATTCAGGGAGGAAACAATCAGCCCCAGCATTTT. Protein: CASTIQGGNNQPQHF.

The chain employs TRBV15 and TRBJ1-3; no definite D call. Germline CDR1 and CDR2: LNHNV and YYDKDF (reference sequence). V was cut by 4 bases and J by 4 bases, with 14 bases left in between. This CDR3 has 15 amino acids. CDR3 in amino acids: CATSMAGGWGNTIYF. The CDR3 DNA is TGTGCCACCAGCATGGCGGGTGGCTGGGGAAACACCATATATTTT.

This sequence joins TRBV6-2 or TRBV6-3 and TRBJ1-5; 9 nucleotides match TRBD1. The CDR3 spans 18 residues. Losses at the gene ends were 2 bases for V and 0 bases for J; bases not matched to a gene: 8. Per germline, CDR1 MNHEY and CDR2 SVGEGT. The CDR3 region has the DNA TGTGCCAGCAGTTACCCGGGACAGGGATCTTATAGCAATCAGCCCCAGCATTTT. Its protein is CASSYPGQGSYSNQPQHF.

The chain has TRBV10-1 and TRBJ2-1, with 11 bases that match TRBD2. J was trimmed by 9 bases and V by 0 bases; bases with no gene match: 19. This CDR3 region has 20 residues. The germline gives CDR1 WNHNN, CDR2 SYGVQD (reference sequence). DNA for the CDR3: TGCGCCAGCAGTGAGTCGATGCGTGGAACTAGCGGGAGAGCGGGGCCTGAGCAGTTCTTC. This gives the protein CASSESMRGTSGRAGPEQFF.

The chain joins TRBV2 to TRBJ2-5; D gene unclear. This CDR3 spans 13 amino acids. CDR1 is SNHLY, CDR2 FYNNEI, per germline. V gave up 4 bases and J gave up 0 bases, with 6 bases separating them. The CDR3 sequence is CASSGYYQETQYF. In nucleotides, the CDR3 is TGTGCCAGCAGTGGGTACTACCAAGAGACCCAGTACTTC.

The chain carries TRBV7-8 and TRBJ2-5; 9 positions agree with TRBD2. The germline gives CDR1 SGHVS, CDR2 FQNEAQ. J was trimmed by 2 bases and V by 5 bases; bases with no gene match: 12. The CDR3 has 17 amino acids. The CDR3 is CASSPARLAVTQETQYF. In nucleotides, the CDR3 is TGTGCCAGCAGCCCAGCAAGACTAGCGGTCACACAAGAGACCCAGTACTTC. Full variable domain (missing parts from reference TRBV7-8 and TRBJ2-5): GAGVSQSPRYKVAKRGQDVALRCDPISGHVSLFWYQQALGQGPEFLTYFQNEAQLDKSGLPSDRFFAERPEGSVSTLKIQRTQQEDSAVYLCASSPARLAVTQETQYFGPGTRLLVL.

This chain uses TRBV5-1 with TRBJ2-2; possible D gene TRBD1, 6 bases. The CDR3 has 14 amino acids. Germline loops: CDR1 SGHRS, CDR2 YFSETQ. The V and J ends lost 4 bases and 6 bases respectively, with 13 bases between them. CDR3 coding DNA: TGCGCCAGCAGCCTACTCGGACAGCCCGGGGAGCTGTTTTTT. Translation: CASSLLGQPGELFF.

V and J are TRBV5-1 and TRBJ1-2, with TRBD1 as a possible D gene (5 bases). Germline V gene lookup returns CDR1 SGHRS and CDR2 YFSETQ. V was clipped by 4 bases and J by 0 bases, with 13 bases between them. The CDR3 contains 15 residues. In DNA, the CDR3 is TGCGCCAGCAGCCCGGGGGACCGGACTAACTATGGCTACACCTTC. It codes for CASSPGDRTNYGYTF.

The J gene is TRBJ2-2, the V gene TRBV11-3, with a tentative D call TRBD1 (6 bases). In germline, CDR1 is SGHNT, CDR2 YENEEA. V lost 5 bases to trimming and J lost 0 bases, with 10 bases between them. This CDR3 has 15 residues. The DNA of the CDR3 is TGTGCCAGCAGCCGGACAGCAGCGAACACCGGGGAGCTGTTTTTT. This translates into CASSRTAANTGELFF. The variable domain in full, with the rest retrieved from reference TRBV11-3 and TRBJ2-2, is EAGVVQSPRYKIIEKKQPVAFWCNPISGHNTLYWYLQNLGQGPELLIRYENEEAVDDSQLPKDRFSAERLKGVDSTLKIQPAELGDSAVYLCASSRTAANTGELFFGEGSRLTVL.

The V call is TRBV7-9, the J call TRBJ2-3; D unclear. The CDR3 is 16 residues long. Trimming took off 1 base at V and 4 bases at J, with 15 bases between the two ends. Germline assignment: CDR1 SEHNR and CDR2 FQNEAQ (reference sequence). CDR3 nucleotide sequence: TGTGCCAGCAGCTTAGTGGGCTCCGCCCCCTCAGATACGCAGTATTTT. Encoded protein: CASSLVGSAPSDTQYF.

The chain employs TRBV7-2 and TRBJ2-7; possibly TRBD2 for D (6 bases). V was cut by 3 bases and J by 0 bases, with 12 bases left in between. The germline gives CDR1 SGHTA, CDR2 FQGNSA. CDR3 length: 15 amino acids. The CDR3 region has the DNA TGTGCCAGCAGCTTCGGGGGTTCCAGCTCCTACGAGCAGTACTTC. Translated: CASSFGGSSSYEQYF.

The chain combines TRBV30 with TRBJ1-5; D might be TRBD1 (6 bases). CDR1 and CDR2 (germline): GTSNPN, SVGIG (reference sequence). V dropped 5 bases and J dropped 1 base, with 9 bases sitting between them. CDR3 length equals 13 residues. The CDR3 coding sequence is TGTGCCTGGGATACAGGGAGCAATCAGCCCCAGCATTTT. This gives the protein CAWDTGSNQPQHF.

The genes are TRBV12-3 or TRBV12-4 and TRBJ2-3; perhaps TRBD2 as D (5 bases). This CDR3 comprises 12 residues. Trimming took 7 bases from V and 3 from J, leaving 8 bases between them. CDR3 bases: TGTGCCAGCAAGGGAGAGACAGATACGCAGTATTTT. This encodes CASKGETDTQYF.

The count of this clone is one. V gene TRBV3-1 (or the pseudogene TRBV3-2) combines with J gene TRBJ2-2; no reliable D call. The CDR3 loop spans 14 amino acids. Trimming took 0 bases from V and 4 from J, leaving 6 bases between them. Germline V gene sequence: CDR1 LGHDT, CDR2 YNNKEL (reference sequence). CDR3 sequence reads: CASSQDASTGELFF. DNA of the CDR3: TGTGCCAGCAGCCAAGATGCGAGCACCGGGGAGCTGTTTTTT.

The chain uses TRBV19 and TRBJ2-7, with TRBD2 matching 7 bases. The J segment lost 7 bases and the V segment lost 6 bases, leaving 21 bases of the junction unmatched. Germline V gene lookup returns CDR1 LNHDA and CDR2 SQIVND (reference sequence). This CDR3 comprises 17 residues. CDR3 sequence reads: CASSDVTPGRASGEQYF. The CDR3 coding sequence is TGTGCCAGTAGCGATGTCACTCCGGGGAGGGCCTCGGGGGAGCAGTACTTC.

This chain uses TRBV19 with TRBJ1-2; the D gene is possibly TRBD1 (6 bases). From germline, CDR1 is LNHDA and CDR2 SQIVND (reference sequence). V was shortened by 8 bases and J by 2 bases, with 18 bases between the two germline ends. The CDR3 is 15 amino acids. This CDR3 reads CASSTKSGTNYGYTF. The CDR3 DNA is TGTGCCAGTTCCACCAAGTCTGGGACAAACTATGGCTACACCTTC. Filled out from reference TRBV19 and TRBJ1-2, the complete variable domain reads DGGITQSPKYLFRKEGQNVTLSCEQNLNHDAMYWYRQDPGQGLRLIYYSQIVNDFQKGDIAEGYSVSREKKESFPLTVTSAQKNPTAFYLCASSTKSGTNYGYTFGSGTRLTVV.